This T cell receptor beta chain is from a study of identical twins. Unique molecular identifiers were present on cDNA, and template switching added a universal primer site. TCRdb called the 5' RACE reads again in MiXCR, with one record for every CDR3 protein. Of 450,000 to 500,000 distinct CDR3 sequences listed, roughly an eighth are singletons. This CDR3 comprises 14 residues. Trimming took off 7 bases at V and 2 bases at J, with 12 bases between the two ends. CDR1 is SNHLY and CDR2 is FYNNEI in the germline V gene. This clonotype was counted only a few times. These data also formed part of another study, on yellow fever vaccine responses in identical twins.

Sequenced sample: CD4+ T cells sorted from blood. J is TRBJ1-5 and V is TRBV2; D gene ambiguous. This clonotype was obtained from a woman between 18 and 30 years old in good health. CDR3 nucleotides: TGTGCCAGCATGGCCGAGGTGGGCAATCAGCCCCAGCATTTT. This codes for CASMAEVGNQPQHF.